The 24 T cell receptor beta chains below come from one sample, sequenced in a study of cytomegalovirus exposure and HLA in healthy donors. 60 Vbeta and 13 Jbeta primers were used in PCR. Only in-frame clones appear in the TCRdb table, and some are missing; sequencing was by immunoSEQ multiplex PCR. The listing contains around 190,000 clones. The sequenced sample was PBMCs. These receptors were collected from a woman aged 25-40 years in good health and CMV-seropositive.

The chain employs TRBV4-1 and TRBJ2-5, with D unclear. The J call may be incorrect, as the DNA end agrees better with TRBJ2-7. This CDR3 is built from 15 residues. CDR1 and CDR2 (germline): MGHRA, YSYEKL. The CDR3 is CASSQDWKHYYEQYF. The CDR3 nucleotides are TGCGCCAGCAGCCAAGATTGGAAGCACTACTACGAGCAGTACTTC.

V gene TRBV6-1 combines with J gene TRBJ1-2; D gene uncertain. V was shortened by 0 bases and J by 3 bases, with 11 bases between the two germline ends. The CDR3 loop spans 15 amino acids. Germline CDR1 is MNHNS and CDR2 is SASEGT. The CDR3 region has the DNA TGTGCCAGCAGTGAAGCAGGCGGAAAGGACTATGGCTACACCTTC. This sequence encodes CASSEAGGKDYGYTF.

This chain connects TRBV7-5 to TRBJ2-5; the table's D call of TRBD1 was not tested on the DNA. TRBV7-5 is marked as a pseudogene. The CDR3 consists of 14 residues. Here the CDR3 reads CARSLAGQGQTQYF. In nucleotides, the CDR3 is TGTGCCAGAAGCTTAGCGGGACAGGGCCAGACCCAGTACTTC.

The chain has TRBV19 and TRBJ1-1; a possible D gene is TRBD1 (6 bases). This CDR3 region has 15 residues. Looked up from germline, CDR1 is LNHDA and CDR2 is SQIVND (reference sequence). Trimming stripped 2 bases from V and 7 bases from J, with 17 bases between. The CDR3, as DNA: TGTGCCAGTAGTATAATAGGCCAGGGGAGCAATGAAGCTTTCTTT. Amino acid sequence: CASSIIGQGSNEAFF.

This chain uses TRBV7-2 with TRBJ2-1; 11 positions agree with TRBD2. Unmatched junction bases numbered 8, after V lost 5 bases and J lost 5 bases. The CDR3 totals 16 residues. Germline CDR1 reads SGHTA; CDR2 reads FQGNSA. The CDR3 DNA reads TGTGCCAGCAGCCAAACTAGCGGGAGTGGGAACAATGAGCAGTTCTTC. It encodes CASSQTSGSGNNEQFF.

CDR3 sequence reads: CSVLGQGISEAFF. The CDR3 DNA reads TGCAGCGTACTTGGACAGGGTATCAGTGAAGCTTTCTTT. The rearrangement uses TRBV29-1 and TRBJ1-1; 8 bases fit TRBD1. This CDR3 region has 13 residues. Germline lookup yields CDR1 SQVTM and CDR2 ANQGSEA. V lost 6 bases to trimming and J lost 7 bases; unmatched junction nucleotides: 10.

The chain joins TRBV7-2 to TRBJ1-2; possible D gene TRBD1, 5 bases. V lost 1 base to trimming and J lost 5 bases, with 5 bases between them. Germline V gene sequence: CDR1 SGHTA, CDR2 FQGNSA. The CDR3 is made up of 12 amino acids. This CDR3 reads CASSLEGYGYTF. The CDR3 nucleotides read TGTGCCAGCAGCTTAGAGGGGTATGGCTACACCTTC.

J is TRBJ2-5 and V is TRBV4-3; D unclear. This CDR3 comprises 13 residues. Trimming left V 0 bases short and J 6 bases short, with 8 bases between. CDR1 and CDR2 (germline): LGHNA, YSLEER. CDR3 protein: CASSQETNQTQYF. DNA for the CDR3: TGCGCCAGCAGCCAAGAGACAAATCAGACCCAGTACTTC.

This chain links TRBV4-3 with TRBJ1-2; D unclear. Per germline, CDR1 LGHNA and CDR2 YSLEER. The germline V and J ends were trimmed by 4 bases and 4 bases, with 13 bases remaining between them. The CDR3 is made up of 14 amino acids. CDR3 protein: CASSPVGDFYGYTF. CDR3 DNA sequence: TGCGCCAGCAGCCCGGTCGGGGATTTCTATGGCTACACCTTC.

This chain uses TRBV4-1 with TRBJ1-5; 9 bases align to TRBD1. The junction had 5 bases not matched to a gene; V was cut back by 4 bases and J by 1 base. Germline V gene data show CDR1 as MGHRA and CDR2 as YSYEKL. The CDR3 sequence is 16 residues long. The CDR3 loop is CASSLRTGESNQPQHF. The CDR3 DNA is TGCGCCAGCAGCCTGCGGACAGGGGAGAGCAATCAGCCCCAGCATTTT.

The chain joins TRBV18 to TRBJ2-7; TRBD1 agrees at 11 bases. Germline CDR1 is KGHSH and CDR2 is LQKENI. J gave up 5 bases and V 2 bases, and 14 bases lay outside the gene matches. This CDR3 has 18 residues. The CDR3 sequence: CASSPVIVKRTGGDEQYF. CDR3 nucleotide sequence: TGTGCCAGCTCACCAGTAATCGTGAAGCGGACAGGGGGCGACGAGCAGTACTTC.

The chain employs TRBV10-1 and TRBJ1-1, with D tentatively TRBD1 (6 bases). With 7 bases removed from V and 4 bases from J, the gap between germline ends came to 22 bases. The germline gives CDR1 WNHNN, CDR2 SYGVQD (reference sequence). The CDR3 runs to 16 residues. The CDR3 nucleotides are TGCGCCAGCACCCCAAGGGCAGGGGCGGGAGGCACTGAAGCTTTCTTT. Protein product: CASTPRAGAGGTEAFF.

The V gene is TRBV28, the J gene TRBJ2-3; 7 bases agree with TRBD1. The V and J ends lost 10 bases and 7 bases, in that order; junction bases with no gene match: 11. The CDR3 sequence is 13 residues long. Germline CDR1 MDHEN, CDR2 SYDVKM. The CDR3 DNA reads as TGTGCCACAGCAAAGGGGGCTTTCTATACGCAGTATTTT. Translated, it gives CATAKGAFYTQYF. Supplemented by reference TRBV28 and TRBJ2-3, the full variable domain reads DVKVTQSSRYLVKRTGEKVFLECVQDMDHENMFWYRQDPGLGLRLIYFSYDVKMKEKGDIPEGYSVSREKKERFSLILESASTNQTSMYLCATAKGAFYTQYFGPGTRLTVL.

This rearrangement joins TRBV6-1 to TRBJ1-2, with D maybe TRBD1 (6 bases). With 2 bases removed from V and 4 bases from J, the gap between germline ends came to 14 bases. CDR1 is MNHNS and CDR2 is SASEGT in the germline V gene. CDR3 size: 15 residues. The CDR3 spells CASSESGTLAYGYTF. In nucleotides, the CDR3 is TGTGCCAGCAGTGAAAGTGGGACATTAGCCTATGGCTACACCTTC.

This sequence joins TRBV2 and TRBJ1-3; possibly TRBD1 for D (5 bases). Germline loops: CDR1 SNHLY, CDR2 FYNNEI. V lost 0 bases to trimming and J lost 0 bases, with 21 bases between them. The CDR3 totals 20 residues. The CDR3 bases are TGTGCCAGCAGTGAAGCGGAAAGGGGCGAACTACTTTTCTCTGGAAACACCATATATTTT. As protein: CASSEAERGELLFSGNTIYF.

J is TRBJ2-7 and V is TRBV7-9; a possible D gene is TRBD1 (6 bases). The CDR3 covers 14 residues. Trimming took off 4 bases at V and 2 bases at J, with 12 bases between the two ends. Germline values: CDR1 SEHNR, CDR2 FQNEAQ (reference sequence). The CDR3 DNA sequence: TGTGCCAGCAGCTCGACAGGCCCTACCTACGAGCAGTACTTC. This gives the protein CASSSTGPTYEQYF. The full variable domain, with the rest looked up from reference TRBV7-9 and TRBJ2-7, is DTGVSQNPRHKITKRGQNVTFRCDPISEHNRLYWYRQTLGQGPEFLTYFQNEAQLEKSRLLSDRFSAERPKGSFSTLEIQRTEQGDSAMYLCASSSTGPTYEQYFGPGTRLTVT.

The chain carries TRBV13 and TRBJ1-2, with a weak D call TRBD1 (5 bases). This CDR3 contains 16 residues. V was shortened by 0 bases and J by 3 bases, with 14 bases between the two germline ends. The germline gives CDR1 PRHDT, CDR2 FYEKMQ (reference sequence). The DNA of the CDR3 is TGTGCCAGCAGCTTAGGCGGGCAGGGACTTTACTATGGCTACACCTTC. Its translation: CASSLGGQGLYYGYTF.

The V and J genes are TRBV2 and TRBJ2-3; TRBD2 is a possible D gene (5 bases). The V gene's germline CDR1 is SNHLY and CDR2 FYNNEI. The CDR3 has 15 residues. The V end lost 0 bases, the J end lost 1 base, and 8 bases lay between the germline ends. The CDR3 here is CASSEAGAGTDTQYF. DNA for the CDR3: TGTGCCAGCAGTGAAGCGGGAGCCGGCACAGATACGCAGTATTTT.

CDR3 amino acids: CSVPSGTDTQYF. The DNA for the CDR3 is TGCAGCGTTCCTAGCGGCACAGATACGCAGTATTTT. V and J are TRBV29-1 and TRBJ2-3; TRBD2 is a possible D gene (6 bases). V gave up 5 bases and J gave up 1 base, with 7 bases separating them. Germline CDR1 reads SQVTM; CDR2 reads ANQGSEA. CDR3 size: 12 residues.

The gene calls are TRBV7-6 and TRBJ2-1; 13 bases line up with TRBD2. Germline V CDR1 and CDR2: SGHVS, FNYEAQ. The junction had 5 bases not matched to a gene; V was cut back by 5 bases and J by 10 bases. This CDR3 region has 14 residues. This chain's CDR3 is CASSVGTSGNEQFF. The CDR3 region has the DNA TGTGCCAGCAGCGTCGGGACTAGCGGGAACGAGCAGTTCTTC.

This rearrangement joins TRBV9 to TRBJ2-3; 11 bases line up with TRBD2. V lost 4 bases to trimming and J lost 1 base; unmatched junction nucleotides: 2. From germline, CDR1 is SGDLS and CDR2 YYNGEE. CDR3 length equals 15 residues. The CDR3 protein is CASSMGLAGTDTQYF. Written as DNA, the CDR3 is TGTGCCAGCAGCATGGGACTAGCGGGCACAGATACGCAGTATTTT.

J is TRBJ2-2 and V is TRBV5-1; tentatively, D is TRBD2 (6 bases). Trimming removed 7 bases at V and 4 bases at J, with 14 bases between. Per germline, CDR1 SGHRS and CDR2 YFSETQ. The CDR3 is made up of 14 amino acids. CDR3 in amino acids: CASGGEAGTGELFF. The CDR3 DNA sequence: TGCGCCAGCGGTGGAGAAGCGGGCACCGGGGAGCTGTTTTTT. Full variable domain (missing parts from reference TRBV5-1 and TRBJ2-2): KAGVTQTPRYLIKTRGQQVTLSCSPISGHRSVSWYQQTPGQGLQFLFEYFSETQRNKGNFPGRFSGRQFSNSRSEMNVSTLELGDSALYLCASGGEAGTGELFFGEGSRLTVL.

This chain joins TRBV28 and TRBJ1-1, with TRBD1 as a possible D gene (6 bases). Trimming removed 5 bases at V and 0 bases at J, with 19 bases between. The CDR3 runs to 17 residues. In germline, CDR1 is MDHEN, CDR2 SYDVKM. The DNA for the CDR3 is TGTGCCAGCAGTCCCCTGAAGGCAGGGGAAATGAACACTGAAGCTTTCTTT. Translating gives CASSPLKAGEMNTEAFF. The full variable domain, rest sourced from reference TRBV28 and TRBJ1-1, is DVKVTQSSRYLVKRTGEKVFLECVQDMDHENMFWYRQDPGLGLRLIYFSYDVKMKEKGDIPEGYSVSREKKERFSLILESASTNQTSMYLCASSPLKAGEMNTEAFFGQGTRLTVV.

The rearrangement uses TRBV27 and TRBJ1-1; D possibly corresponds to TRBD1 (5 bases). With 1 base removed from V and 6 bases from J, the gap between germline ends came to 15 bases. CDR3 length: 15 residues. CDR1 is MNHEY, CDR2 SMNVEV, per germline (reference sequence). CDR3 protein: CASSLYSQGGAEAFF. The CDR3 nucleotides are TGTGCCAGCAGTTTATATAGTCAGGGAGGCGCTGAAGCTTTCTTT.